The sequence of this T cell receptor (beta chain) was determined in a study of T cell responses to AZD1222 COVID-19 vaccine. Study-level results: Nearly half of spike-specific TCRs reportedly target variant regions that are unmutated in the B.1.351 and B.1.1.7 variants.

Comment on this clone: Its antigen is not identified.

The germline V gene has CDR1 MNHEY and CDR2 SVGAGI. The CDR3 spans 15 residues. The V end was cut by 6 bases, the J end by 1 base, with 16 bases between. Libraries were prepared by immunoSEQ multiplex PCR; TCRdb keeps only in-frame clonotypes and omits some of them. The data show some 130,000 clones, with 75% to 95% seen just once and roughly 2% held by the top ten. The sequence was collected from an adult who received the AZD1222 COVID-19 vaccine. This material consisted of peripheral blood, taken 28 days after the second AZD1222 dose. The gene calls are TRBV6-5 and TRBJ2-7; D possibly uses TRBD1 or TRBD2 (5 bases each). The CDR3 spells CASRTRGRESYEQYF. The CDR3 coding sequence is TGTGCCAGCAGGACCCGGGGCAGGGAATCCTACGAGCAGTACTTC.